The 5 T cell receptor beta chains presented below share a single source sample, sequenced in a study of cytomegalovirus exposure and HLA in healthy donors. PCR primers comprised 60 Vbeta and 13 Jbeta primers. TCRdb's copy holds only in-frame clones and misses some; the assay was immunoSEQ multiplex PCR. The table includes 55,000 to 70,000 clones, approximately 80% detected once. Sequencing was performed on PBMCs. The receptors stem from a human donor in good health.

The V call is TRBV5-1, the J call TRBJ2-3, with 7 bases that match TRBD1. V shed 0 bases and J 2 bases; nucleotides not matched to a gene: 3. Germline-derived CDR1 and CDR2 are SGHRS and YFSETQ. The CDR3 consists of 15 residues. The CDR3 nucleotides read TGCGCCAGCAGCTTGGTGGGACAGCACACAGATACGCAGTATTTT. Protein product: CASSLVGQHTDTQYF. The full variable domain, in which reference TRBV5-1 and TRBJ2-3 provide the parts outside the CDR3, is KAGVTQTPRYLIKTRGQQVTLSCSPISGHRSVSWYQQTPGQGLQFLFEYFSETQRNKGNFPGRFSGRQFSNSRSEMNVSTLELGDSALYLCASSLVGQHTDTQYFGPGTRLTVL.

The chain links TRBV18 to TRBJ1-2, with 8 nucleotides matching TRBD1. The germline V gene encodes CDR1 KGHSH and CDR2 LQKENI. This CDR3 region has 14 residues. J gave up 2 bases and V 3 bases, and 2 bases lay outside the gene matches. CDR3 loop: CASSPTGENYGYTF. CDR3 DNA: TGTGCCAGCTCACCGACAGGGGAGAACTATGGCTACACCTTC.

V gene TRBV6-5 combines with J gene TRBJ1-2; tentatively, D is TRBD1 (6 bases). The CDR3 loop spans 13 amino acids. Germline-derived CDR1 and CDR2 are MNHEY and SVGAGI. The V and J ends lost 5 bases and 2 bases respectively, with 9 bases between them. Here the CDR3 DNA reads TGTGCCAGCAGTAGAACAGGGAACTATGGCTACACCTTC. Translating gives CASSRTGNYGYTF.

The chain links TRBV6-1 to TRBJ2-7; no clear D. V was shortened by 2 bases and J by 0 bases, with 11 bases between the two germline ends. The CDR3 runs 15 residues. CDR1 and CDR2 (germline): MNHNS, SASEGT. The DNA for the CDR3 is TGTGCCAGCAGTGAATACACTGCAGGCTCCTACGAGCAGTACTTC. Translating it yields CASSEYTAGSYEQYF.

The chain is built from TRBV9 and TRBJ2-1, with TRBD2 matching over 10 bases. CDR3 length equals 15 residues. CDR1 and CDR2 from the germline V gene are SGDLS and YYNGEE. The V and J ends lost 2 bases and 6 bases, in that order; junction bases with no gene match: 5. In DNA form, the CDR3 reads TGTGCCAGCAGCGTCGCTAGCGGGAGTTCCAATGAGCAGTTCTTC. It encodes CASSVASGSSNEQFF.